This paragraph covers one T cell receptor beta chain sequence. The data are from a study of shared T cell receptors in the human thymus. Repertoires were generated with immunoSEQ multiplex PCR, while TCRdb's copy carries only in-frame clones and drops some. The sample lists hundreds of thousands of clones, 70% to 90% seen once, with about 0.0094% in the top ten. Trimming at V came to 3 bases and at J to 2 bases, leaving 3 bases not matched to a gene. The CDR3 extends over 15 amino acids. Germline CDR1 is SGDLS and CDR2 is YYNGEE. The same data also went into a second study, on human thymus T cells. Turning to that study: Repertoires from thymus and blood appeared to show biased V and J gene usage.

The chain uses TRBV9 and TRBJ2-1; 9 positions agree with TRBD2. This TCR came from a boy under two years old with a congenital heart defect. Sequenced input: thymocytes. CDR3 bases: TGTGCCAGCAGCGGACTAGCGGCGCCCTACAATGAGCAGTTCTTC. This sequence encodes CASSGLAAPYNEQFF.